These T cell receptor beta chains were read from a single sample in a study of blood T cells in healthy people across ages. TCRdb independently ran MiXCR on the 5' RACE reads; one entry per CDR3 protein. The profile covers 1,100,000 or so distinct CDR3 sequences, with around 45% appearing a single time and approximately 17% taken by the ten largest. The sequencing input was blood. Receptors were obtained from a woman aged 60-75 years in good health. The CDR3 runs from the conserved cysteine through the conserved F or W. A D gene is named only where the DNA matches it firmly. Part of the rows lack a size; the others show once, few, many or a class for expanded clones.

d_call	v_call	j_call	clone_size	cdr3_aa	cdr3_nt
TRBD2	TRBV7-9	TRBJ2-5	NA	CASSHRTSGETQYF	TGTGCCAGCAGCCATCGGACTAGCGGGGAGACCCAGTACTTC
NA	TRBV7-3	TRBJ2-1	few	CASSPVRGYEHNEQFF	TGTGCCAGCAGCCCCGTCCGGGGATACGAACACAATGAGCAGTTCTTC
TRBD2	TRBV6-1	TRBJ2-5	NA	CASTKLAGGPGTQYF	TGTGCCAGCACCAAACTAGCGGGAGGGCCAGGGACCCAGTACTTC
NA	TRBV10-3	TRBJ1-1	NA	CAIRSDRSTEAFF	TGTGCCATCAGGAGCGACAGATCCACTGAAGCTTTCTTT
NA	TRBV15	TRBJ2-7	NA	CATSREGGRDYEQYF	TGTGCCACCAGCAGAGAGGGGGGACGGGACTACGAGCAGTACTTC
NA	TRBV9	TRBJ2-1	NA	CASSEIQGFEQFF	TGTGCCAGCAGCGAAATACAGGGTTTTGAGCAGTTCTTC
TRBD1	TRBV11-2	TRBJ2-7	NA	CASSLTKRQGTHEQYF	TGTGCCAGCAGCCTAACTAAAAGACAGGGAACCCACGAGCAGTACTTC
NA	TRBV7-9	TRBJ1-3	NA	CASKRGDSGNTIYF	TGTGCCAGCAAGCGGGGGGATTCTGGAAACACCATATATTTT
TRBD1	TRBV5-5	TRBJ1-2	NA	CASSSSTGRVGYTF	TGTGCCAGCAGCTCTTCGACAGGGAGGGTAGGCTACACCTTC
TRBD2	TRBV12-5	TRBJ2-5	few	CASGPDGLAESQETQYF	TGTGCTAGTGGTCCCGATGGGCTAGCGGAGTCCCAAGAGACCCAGTACTTC
NA	TRBV7-2	TRBJ2-5	NA	CASSCSNEGGETQYF	TGTGCCAGCAGCTGCTCTAACGAGGGAGGAGAGACCCAGTACTTC
NA	TRBV4-1	TRBJ2-7	NA	CASSQVSGMGPYEQYF	TGCGCCAGCAGCCAAGTATCCGGGATGGGTCCCTACGAGCAGTACTTC
TRBD2	TRBV20-1	TRBJ2-1	NA	CSARGRTSGRSYNEQFF	TGCAGTGCTAGAGGTCGGACTAGCGGCCGCTCCTACAATGAGCAGTTCTTC
NA	TRBV29-1	TRBJ1-1	NA	CSVSLDTEAFF	TGCAGCGTCTCGCTGGACACTGAAGCTTTCTTT
TRBD1	TRBV27	TRBJ2-4	NA	CASSSYFTGVLAKNIQYF	TGTGCCAGCAGTTCCTATTTCACAGGGGTACTAGCCAAAAACATTCAGTACTTC
NA	TRBV7-9	TRBJ2-5	NA	CASSFHPDSYQETQYF	TGTGCCAGCAGCTTTCACCCAGATTCGTACCAAGAGACCCAGTACTTC
NA	TRBV21-1	TRBJ2-7	NA	CASSKALPGQSYEQYF	TGTGCCAGCAGCAAAGCGCTTCCGGGACAGTCCTACGAGCAGTACTTC
TRBD2	TRBV29-1	TRBJ2-1	NA	CSVEGEGRYNEQFF	TGCAGCGTTGAAGGGGAGGGGAGATACAATGAGCAGTTCTTC
NA	TRBV27	TRBJ1-5	few	CASSLNILRHQPQHF	TGTGCCAGCAGTTTGAACATCCTCCGACATCAGCCCCAGCATTTT
TRBD1	TRBV29-1	TRBJ2-5	NA	CSVRQGQETQYF	TGCAGCGTTCGACAGGGCCAAGAGACCCAGTACTTC
TRBD1	TRBV28	TRBJ2-5	NA	CASSLLGRGTGGNNEQYF	TGTGCCAGCAGTTTATTGGGAAGGGGGACAGGGGGTAACAATGAGCAGTACTTC
NA	TRBV11-2	TRBJ2-5	few	CASSLDWGAGETQYF	TGTGCCAGCAGCTTAGACTGGGGGGCGGGGGAGACCCAGTACTTC
TRBD2	TRBV6-1	TRBJ2-1	many	CASGMAGGGQFF	TGTGCCAGCGGAATGGCGGGAGGCGGGCAGTTCTTC
TRBD1	TRBV28	TRBJ2-3	few	CASSLQQGADTQYF	TGTGCCAGCAGTTTACAACAGGGGGCAGATACGCAGTATTTT
TRBD1	TRBV24-1	TRBJ2-1	few	CATSPGQGEYNEQFF	TGTGCCACCTCGCCGGGACAGGGTGAATACAATGAGCAGTTCTTC
NA	TRBV6-5	TRBJ1-6	once	CASSSRSGMANSHLHF	TGTGCCAGCAGTTCGCGGTCAGGGATGGCGAATTCACACCTCCACTTT
TRBD2	TRBV13	TRBJ2-5	few	CASSLGVAGDHQETQYF	TGTGCCAGCAGCTTGGGGGTAGCGGGAGATCACCAAGAGACCCAGTACTTC
NA	TRBV18	TRBJ2-7	once	CTSSERNEQYF	TGTACCAGCTCAGAAAGGAACGAGCAGTACTTC
NA	TRBV10-3	TRBJ1-4	NA	CAISEPQREKLFF	TGTGCCATCAGCGAACCCCAGAGAGAAAAACTGTTTTTT
NA	TRBV21-1	TRBJ2-7	few	CVSSKGGWQGSDEQYF	TGTGTCAGCAGCAAAGGAGGCTGGCAGGGGTCTGACGAGCAGTACTTC
TRBD1	TRBV28	TRBJ2-1	NA	CASRGTGVRSSYNEQFF	TGTGCCAGCCGAGGGACAGGGGTAAGAAGCTCCTACAATGAGCAGTTCTTC
TRBD2	TRBV28	TRBJ2-4	NA	CASSRWGLAGEGAKNIQYF	TGTGCCAGCAGTCGATGGGGACTAGCGGGAGAAGGGGCCAAAAACATTCAGTACTTC
NA	TRBV11-2	TRBJ2-7	NA	CASSRWPYEQYF	TGTGCCAGCAGCCGGTGGCCCTACGAGCAGTACTTC
TRBD2	TRBV20-1	TRBJ2-7	few	CSAKLAEAGLYEQYF	TGCAGTGCTAAGCTAGCGGAAGCGGGTTTATACGAGCAGTACTTC
NA	TRBV3-1	TRBJ1-2	few	CASSQVPYGYTF	TGTGCCAGCAGCCAGGTACCCTATGGCTACACCTTC
TRBD1	TRBV6-5	TRBJ2-5	NA	CASRGTGIQETQYF	TGTGCCAGCAGGGGGACAGGGATACAAGAGACCCAGTACTTC
NA	TRBV13	TRBJ2-1	once	CASNRRGEGSYNEQFF	TGTGCCAGCAACCGGAGGGGGGAGGGGTCCTACAATGAGCAGTTCTTC
NA	TRBV27	TRBJ2-7	many	CASSSPLHGTEQYF	TGTGCCAGCAGTTCACCCTTACATGGGACGGAGCAGTACTTC
TRBD1	TRBV20-1	TRBJ2-2	NA	CSARTGGGLNTGELFF	TGCAGTGCTAGGACAGGGGGCGGCCTGAACACCGGGGAGCTGTTTTTT
TRBD1	TRBV15	TRBJ2-7	NA	CATSIRTGLYEQYF	TGTGCCACCAGCATCAGGACAGGCCTCTACGAGCAGTACTTC
TRBD2	TRBV20-1	TRBJ2-1	many	CSASPWISGRSVPYNEQFF	TGCAGTGCTAGCCCCTGGATTAGCGGGAGATCTGTCCCCTACAATGAGCAGTTCTTC